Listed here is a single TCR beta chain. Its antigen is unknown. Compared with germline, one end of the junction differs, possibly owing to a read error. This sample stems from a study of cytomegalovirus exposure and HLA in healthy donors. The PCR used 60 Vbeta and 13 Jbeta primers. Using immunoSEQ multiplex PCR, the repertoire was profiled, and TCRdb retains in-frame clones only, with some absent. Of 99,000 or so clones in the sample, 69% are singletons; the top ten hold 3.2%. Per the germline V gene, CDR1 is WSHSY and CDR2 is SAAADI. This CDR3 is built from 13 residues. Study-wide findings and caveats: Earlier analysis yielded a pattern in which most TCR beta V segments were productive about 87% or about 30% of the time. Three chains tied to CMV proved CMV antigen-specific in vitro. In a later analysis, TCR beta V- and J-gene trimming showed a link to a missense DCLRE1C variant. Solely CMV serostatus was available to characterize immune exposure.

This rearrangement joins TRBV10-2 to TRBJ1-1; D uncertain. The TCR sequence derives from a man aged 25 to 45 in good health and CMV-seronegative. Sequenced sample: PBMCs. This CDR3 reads CATSVMGSTEAFF. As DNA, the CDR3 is TGCGCCACCAGTGTAATGGGCAGCACTGAAGCTTTCTTT.